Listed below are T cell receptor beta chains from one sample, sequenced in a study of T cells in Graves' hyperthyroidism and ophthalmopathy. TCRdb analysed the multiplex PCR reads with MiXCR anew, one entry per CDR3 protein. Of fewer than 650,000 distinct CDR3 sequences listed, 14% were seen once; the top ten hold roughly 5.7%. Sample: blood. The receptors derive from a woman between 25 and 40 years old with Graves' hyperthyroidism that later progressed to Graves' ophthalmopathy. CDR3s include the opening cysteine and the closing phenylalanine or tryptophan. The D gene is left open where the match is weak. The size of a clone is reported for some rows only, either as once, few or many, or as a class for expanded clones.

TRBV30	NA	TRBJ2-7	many	CAWSVRASGNEQYF	TGTGCCTGGAGTGTACGGGCTTCGGGGAACGAGCAGTACTTC
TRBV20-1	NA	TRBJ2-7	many	CSATHRAHEQYF	TGCAGTGCTACCCACAGGGCCCACGAGCAGTACTTC
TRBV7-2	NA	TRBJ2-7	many	CASRGSGTYEQYF	TGTGCCAGCAGAGGAAGTGGAACCTACGAGCAGTACTTC
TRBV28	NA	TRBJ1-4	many	CASLQAANEKLFF	TGTGCCAGCCTGCAGGCTGCTAATGAAAAACTGTTTTTT
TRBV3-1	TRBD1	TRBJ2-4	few	CASSPPGDRVNIQYF	TGTGCCAGCAGCCCTCCGGGGGACAGGGTGAACATTCAGTACTTC
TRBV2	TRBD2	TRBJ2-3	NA	CASSRLAGPDTQYF	TGTGCCAGCAGTCGACTAGCGGGTCCAGATACGCAGTATTTT
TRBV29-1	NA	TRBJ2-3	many	CSVELDTQYF	TGCAGCGTTGAACTAGATACGCAGTATTTT
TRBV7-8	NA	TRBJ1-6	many	CASSLDQGWNDNSPLHF	TGTGCCAGCAGCTTAGATCAAGGGTGGAACGATAATTCACCCCTCCACTTT
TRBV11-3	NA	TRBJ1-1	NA	CASSLDRGGYAFF	TGTGCCAGCAGCTTAGATCGTGGAGGGTACGCTTTCTTT
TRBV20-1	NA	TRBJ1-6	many	CSARRTAEGSPLHF	TGCAGTGCTAGAAGGACAGCAGAGGGGTCACCCCTCCACTTT
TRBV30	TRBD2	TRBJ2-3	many	CAWRTSGGSTDTQYF	TGTGCCTGGCGGACTAGCGGGGGTAGCACAGATACGCAGTATTTT
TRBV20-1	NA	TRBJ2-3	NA	CSARVQGGTDTQYF	TGCAGTGCTAGAGTGCAGGGTGGCACAGATACGCAGTATTTT
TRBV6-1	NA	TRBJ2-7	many	CASSVTGGAVHEQYF	TGTGCCAGCAGTGTAACAGGAGGGGCCGTCCACGAGCAGTACTTC
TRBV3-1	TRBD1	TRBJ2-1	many	CASSPTTGGDSYNEQFF	TGTGCCAGCAGCCCGACGACAGGGGGCGACTCCTACAATGAGCAGTTCTTC
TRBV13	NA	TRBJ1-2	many	CASSLTGGNHNYGYTF	TGTGCCAGCAGCCTAACAGGAGGGAATCATAACTATGGCTACACCTTC
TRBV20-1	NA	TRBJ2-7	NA	CSARARGQALPYEQYF	TGCAGTGCCCGGGCTAGGGGTCAGGCCCTTCCCTACGAGCAGTACTTC
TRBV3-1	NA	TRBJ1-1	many	CASSPGHGEAFF	TGTGCCAGCAGCCCGGGACACGGTGAAGCTTTCTTT
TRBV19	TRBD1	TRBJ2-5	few	CASISTGEGQETQYF	TGTGCCAGTATTTCGACAGGGGAAGGACAAGAGACCCAGTACTTC
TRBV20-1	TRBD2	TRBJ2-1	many	CSAPGLAGESYNEQFF	TGCAGTGCCCCGGGACTAGCGGGAGAGTCCTACAATGAGCAGTTCTTC
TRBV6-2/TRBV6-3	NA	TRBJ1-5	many	CASSFGVGQPQHF	TGTGCCAGCAGTTTTGGGGTAGGACAGCCCCAGCATTTT
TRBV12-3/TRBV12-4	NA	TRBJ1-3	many	CASSPSRERNTIYF	TGTGCCAGCAGCCCCAGCCGCGAGAGAAACACCATATATTTT